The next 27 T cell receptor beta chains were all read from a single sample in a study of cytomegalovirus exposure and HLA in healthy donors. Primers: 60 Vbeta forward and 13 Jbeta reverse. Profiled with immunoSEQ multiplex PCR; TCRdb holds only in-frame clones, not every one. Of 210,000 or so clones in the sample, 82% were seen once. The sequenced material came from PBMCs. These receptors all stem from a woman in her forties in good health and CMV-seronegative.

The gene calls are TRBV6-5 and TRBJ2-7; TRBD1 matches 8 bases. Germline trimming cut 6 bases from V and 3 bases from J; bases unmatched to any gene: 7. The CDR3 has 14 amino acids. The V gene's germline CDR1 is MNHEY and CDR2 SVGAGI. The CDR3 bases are TGTGCCAGCAGCTCCGACAGGGGACTCTACGAGCAGTACTTC. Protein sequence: CASSSDRGLYEQYF.

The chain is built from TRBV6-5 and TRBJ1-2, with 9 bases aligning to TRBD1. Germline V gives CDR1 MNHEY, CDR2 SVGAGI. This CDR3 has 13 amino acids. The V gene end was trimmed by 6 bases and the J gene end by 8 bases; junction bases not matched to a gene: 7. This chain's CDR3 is CASRPTGGGGYTF. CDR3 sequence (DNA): TGTGCCAGCAGGCCTACAGGGGGCGGGGGCTACACCTTC.

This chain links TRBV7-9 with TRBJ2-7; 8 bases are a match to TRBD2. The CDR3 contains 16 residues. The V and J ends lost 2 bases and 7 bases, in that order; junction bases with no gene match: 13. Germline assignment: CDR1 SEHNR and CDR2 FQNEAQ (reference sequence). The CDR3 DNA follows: TGTGCCAGCAGCTTAATTAGTACTAGCGGAGCGTCAGAGCAGTACTTC. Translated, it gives CASSLISTSGASEQYF.

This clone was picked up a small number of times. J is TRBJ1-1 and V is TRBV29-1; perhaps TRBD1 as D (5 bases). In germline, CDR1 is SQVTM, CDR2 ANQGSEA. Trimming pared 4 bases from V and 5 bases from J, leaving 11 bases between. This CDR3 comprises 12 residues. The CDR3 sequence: CSVGQGVTEAFF. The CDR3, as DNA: TGCAGCGTTGGGCAGGGTGTGACTGAAGCTTTCTTT.

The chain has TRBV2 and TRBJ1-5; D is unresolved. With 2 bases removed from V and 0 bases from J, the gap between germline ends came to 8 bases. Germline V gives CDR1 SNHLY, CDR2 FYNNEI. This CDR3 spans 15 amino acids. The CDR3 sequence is CASSELGSSNQPQHF. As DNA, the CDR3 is TGTGCCAGCAGTGAACTGGGCAGTAGCAATCAGCCCCAGCATTTT.

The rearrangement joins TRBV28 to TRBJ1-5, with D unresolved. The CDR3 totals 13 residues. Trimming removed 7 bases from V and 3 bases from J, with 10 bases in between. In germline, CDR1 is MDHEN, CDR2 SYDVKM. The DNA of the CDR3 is TGTGCCAGCAACCCCGGAGTCAATCAGCCCCAGCATTTT. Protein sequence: CASNPGVNQPQHF.

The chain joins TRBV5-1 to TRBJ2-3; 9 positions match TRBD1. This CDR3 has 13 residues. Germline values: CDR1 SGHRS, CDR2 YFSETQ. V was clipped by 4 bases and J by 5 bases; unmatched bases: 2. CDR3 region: CASSAGQGDTQYF. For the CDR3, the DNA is TGCGCCAGCAGCGCGGGACAGGGAGATACGCAGTATTTT. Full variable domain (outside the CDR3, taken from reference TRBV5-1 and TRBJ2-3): KAGVTQTPRYLIKTRGQQVTLSCSPISGHRSVSWYQQTPGQGLQFLFEYFSETQRNKGNFPGRFSGRQFSNSRSEMNVSTLELGDSALYLCASSAGQGDTQYFGPGTRLTVL.

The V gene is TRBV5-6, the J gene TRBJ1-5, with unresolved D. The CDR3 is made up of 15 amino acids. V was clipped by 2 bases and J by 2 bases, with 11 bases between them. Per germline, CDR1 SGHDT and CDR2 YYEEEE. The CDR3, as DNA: TGTGCCAGCAGCTTTCAACCCGAGCGCAATCAGCCCCAGCATTTT. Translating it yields CASSFQPERNQPQHF.

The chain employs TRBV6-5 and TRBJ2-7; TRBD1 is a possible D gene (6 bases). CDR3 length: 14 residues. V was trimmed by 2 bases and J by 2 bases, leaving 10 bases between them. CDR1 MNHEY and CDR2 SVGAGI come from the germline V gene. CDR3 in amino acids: CASSYRGFTYEQYF. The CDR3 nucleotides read TGTGCCAGCAGTTACAGGGGGTTCACCTACGAGCAGTACTTC.

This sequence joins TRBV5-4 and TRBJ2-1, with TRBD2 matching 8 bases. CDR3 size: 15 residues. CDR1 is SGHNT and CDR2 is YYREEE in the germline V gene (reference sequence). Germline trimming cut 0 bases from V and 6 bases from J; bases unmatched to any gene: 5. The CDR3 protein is CASSLAGTSANEQFF. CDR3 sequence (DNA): TGTGCCAGCAGCTTGGCCGGGACTAGTGCCAATGAGCAGTTCTTC.

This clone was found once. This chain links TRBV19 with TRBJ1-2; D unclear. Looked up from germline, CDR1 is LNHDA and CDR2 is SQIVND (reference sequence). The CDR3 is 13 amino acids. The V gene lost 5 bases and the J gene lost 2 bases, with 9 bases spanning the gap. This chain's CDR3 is CASSGTANYGYTF. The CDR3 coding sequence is TGTGCCAGTAGTGGAACAGCCAACTATGGCTACACCTTC.

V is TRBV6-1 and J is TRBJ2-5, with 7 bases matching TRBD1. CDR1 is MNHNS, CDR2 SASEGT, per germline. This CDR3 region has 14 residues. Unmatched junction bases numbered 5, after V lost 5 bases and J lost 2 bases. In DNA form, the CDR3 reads TGTGCCAGCAGTATTAGACAGGGACAAGAGACCCAGTACTTC. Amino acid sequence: CASSIRQGQETQYF.

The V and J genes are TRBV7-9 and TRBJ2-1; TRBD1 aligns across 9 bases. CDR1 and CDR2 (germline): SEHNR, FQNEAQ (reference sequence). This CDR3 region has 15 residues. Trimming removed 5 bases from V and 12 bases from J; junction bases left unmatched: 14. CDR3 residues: CASSRSDRGYGGQFF. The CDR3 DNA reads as TGTGCCAGCAGCCGCTCCGACAGGGGGTACGGAGGGCAGTTCTTC.

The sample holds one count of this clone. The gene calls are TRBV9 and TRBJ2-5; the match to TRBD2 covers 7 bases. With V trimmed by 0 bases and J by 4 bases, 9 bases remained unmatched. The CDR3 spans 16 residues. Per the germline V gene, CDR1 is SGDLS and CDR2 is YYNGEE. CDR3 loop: CASSVGRGGGIETQYF. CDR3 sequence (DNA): TGTGCCAGCAGCGTAGGGAGGGGCGGGGGAATAGAGACCCAGTACTTC.

Here the CDR3 DNA reads TGTGCCTGGAGTGTTGGACAGAACTATGGCTACACCTTC. Protein: CAWSVGQNYGYTF. This chain links TRBV30 with TRBJ1-2; a weak D match, TRBD1 (6 bases). The CDR3 totals 13 residues. Germline V lookup: CDR1 GTSNPN, CDR2 SVGIG (reference sequence). Trimming took 0 bases from V and 2 from J, leaving 7 bases between them.

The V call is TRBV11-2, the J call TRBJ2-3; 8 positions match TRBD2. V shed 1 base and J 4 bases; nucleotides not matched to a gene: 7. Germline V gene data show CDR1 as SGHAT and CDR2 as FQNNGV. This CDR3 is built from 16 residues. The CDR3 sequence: CASSLVGSGVADTQYF. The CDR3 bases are TGTGCCAGCAGCTTAGTTGGTAGCGGGGTAGCAGATACGCAGTATTTT.

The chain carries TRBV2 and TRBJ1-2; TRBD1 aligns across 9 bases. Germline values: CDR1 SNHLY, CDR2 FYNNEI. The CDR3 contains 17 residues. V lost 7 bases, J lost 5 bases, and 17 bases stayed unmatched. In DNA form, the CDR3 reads TGTGCCAGCAACTCCGGGACAGGGAGATCGGGGCCTTATGGCTACACCTTC. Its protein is CASNSGTGRSGPYGYTF.

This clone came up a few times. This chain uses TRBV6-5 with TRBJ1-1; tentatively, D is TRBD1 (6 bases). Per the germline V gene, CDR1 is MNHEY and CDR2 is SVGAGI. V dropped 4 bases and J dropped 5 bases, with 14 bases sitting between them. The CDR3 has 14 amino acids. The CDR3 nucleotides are TGTGCCAGCAGTTCCGCAGGGGTTTTGACTGAAGCTTTCTTT. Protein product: CASSSAGVLTEAFF.

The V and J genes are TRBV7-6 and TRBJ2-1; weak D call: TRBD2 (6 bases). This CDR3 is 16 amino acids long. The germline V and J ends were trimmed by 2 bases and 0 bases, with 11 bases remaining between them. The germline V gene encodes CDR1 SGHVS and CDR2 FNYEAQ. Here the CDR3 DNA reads TGTGCCAGCAGCTTAAATGGAGGGGTCTCCTACAATGAGCAGTTCTTC. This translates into CASSLNGGVSYNEQFF.

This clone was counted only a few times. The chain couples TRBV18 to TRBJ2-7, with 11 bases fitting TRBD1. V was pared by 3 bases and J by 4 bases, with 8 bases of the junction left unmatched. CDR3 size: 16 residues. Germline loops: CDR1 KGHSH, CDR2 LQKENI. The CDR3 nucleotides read TGTGCCAGCTCACCCAAACCGGGACAGGGGGTATACGAGCAGTACTTC. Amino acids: CASSPKPGQGVYEQYF. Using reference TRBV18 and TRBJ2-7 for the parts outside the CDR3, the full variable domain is NAGVMQNPRHLVRRRGQEARLRCSPMKGHSHVYWYRQLPEEGLKFMVYLQKENIIDESGMPKERFSAEFPKEGPSILRIQQVVRGDSAAYFCASSPKPGQGVYEQYFGPGTRLTVT.

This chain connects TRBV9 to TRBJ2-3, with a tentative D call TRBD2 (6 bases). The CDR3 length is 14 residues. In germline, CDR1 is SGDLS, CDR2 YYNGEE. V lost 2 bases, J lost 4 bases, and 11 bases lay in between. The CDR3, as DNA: TGTGCCAGCAGCGTTTCACCGGGGGCAGATACGCAGTATTTT. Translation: CASSVSPGADTQYF.

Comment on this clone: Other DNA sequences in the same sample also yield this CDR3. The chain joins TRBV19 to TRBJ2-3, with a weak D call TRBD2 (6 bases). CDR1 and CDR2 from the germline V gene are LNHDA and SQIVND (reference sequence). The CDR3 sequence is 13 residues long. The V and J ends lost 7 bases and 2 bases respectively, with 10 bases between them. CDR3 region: CASNAGFTDTQYF. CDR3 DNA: TGTGCCAGTAATGCGGGGTTCACAGATACGCAGTATTTT.

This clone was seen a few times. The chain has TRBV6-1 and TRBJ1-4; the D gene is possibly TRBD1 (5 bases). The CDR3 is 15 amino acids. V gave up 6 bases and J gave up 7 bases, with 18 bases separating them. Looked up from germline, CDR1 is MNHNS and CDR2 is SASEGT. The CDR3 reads CASRQGQGRVEKLFF. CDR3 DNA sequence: TGTGCCAGCAGGCAAGGCCAGGGTCGGGTTGAAAAACTGTTTTTT.

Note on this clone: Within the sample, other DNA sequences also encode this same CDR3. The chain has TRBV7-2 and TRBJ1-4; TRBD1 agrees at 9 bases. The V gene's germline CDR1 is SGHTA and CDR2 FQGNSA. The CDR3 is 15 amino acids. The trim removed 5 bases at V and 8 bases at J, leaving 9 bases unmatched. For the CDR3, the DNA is TGTGCCAGCAGCCAACCAGGACAGGGGTCGGAAAAACTGTTTTTT. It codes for CASSQPGQGSEKLFF.

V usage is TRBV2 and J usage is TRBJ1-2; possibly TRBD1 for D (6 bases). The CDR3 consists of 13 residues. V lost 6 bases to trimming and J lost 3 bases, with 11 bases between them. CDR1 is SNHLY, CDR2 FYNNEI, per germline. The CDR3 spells CASREQGDYGYTF. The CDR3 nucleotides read TGTGCCAGCAGGGAACAGGGCGACTATGGCTACACCTTC. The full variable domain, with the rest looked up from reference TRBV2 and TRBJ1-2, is EPEVTQTPSHQVTQMGQEVILRCVPISNHLYFYWYRQILGQKVEFLVSFYNNEISEKSEIFDDQFSVERPDGSNFTLKIRSTKLEDSAMYFCASREQGDYGYTFGSGTRLTVV.

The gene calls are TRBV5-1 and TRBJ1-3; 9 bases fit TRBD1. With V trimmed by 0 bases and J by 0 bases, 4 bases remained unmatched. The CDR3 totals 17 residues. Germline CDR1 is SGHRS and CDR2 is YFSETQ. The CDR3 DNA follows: TGCGCCAGCAGCTTGGTAGGGACAGGGACCTCTGGAAACACCATATATTTT. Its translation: CASSLVGTGTSGNTIYF.

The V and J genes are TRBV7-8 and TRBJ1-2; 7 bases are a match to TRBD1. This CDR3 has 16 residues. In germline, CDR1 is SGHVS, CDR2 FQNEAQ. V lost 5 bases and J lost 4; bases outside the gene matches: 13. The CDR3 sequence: CASSPNEQGIGYGYTF. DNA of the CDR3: TGTGCCAGCAGCCCTAACGAACAGGGGATCGGCTATGGCTACACCTTC.